The following is a T cell receptor beta chain sequence with its context. What this receptor recognizes is not known. Base qualities were left out, and no much larger clone turns up one base away. Participants in the prospective study were enrolled through a virtual design, were aged 18 to 89 years, and lived in about 25 United States geographic areas. In the prospective study, cohorts were assigned on the basis of participant-reported clinical history obtained from a screening survey and a study questionnaire. For ImmuneRACE Cohort 3, a participant was defined as recovered based on two consecutive negative NP/OP PCR tests, clearance by a healthcare professional, or resolution of symptoms. In the prospective study, mobile phlebotomists collected whole blood, serum and a nasopharyngeal or oropharyngeal swab from each participant. Prospective study participants could optionally give additional blood draws and questionnaires over an approximately 2-month period. Before DNA extraction, blood samples from the prospective study were shipped at room temperature or frozen.

These data belong to a study of blood T cell repertoires in COVID-19 (dated by TCRdb to between 2020 and 2021). Describing the broader study: Collaborator samples came from the United States, Italy and Spain and covered acute and convalescent phases of COVID-19. The repertoires were made available in a free public database intended to serve as a resource for research on the immune response to SARS-CoV-2. The dataset comprised deeply sampled blood TCRbeta repertoires from subjects exposed to, actively infected with, or recovered from COVID-19. The prospective study material was composed of cDNA or gDNA derived from T cells, B-cell-depleted T cells, or PBMCs. Samples came from the ongoing ImmuneRACE study (first 160 participants) plus 1,254 subjects from 6 global collaborators. The sample metadata nearly always contained a de-identified subject ID, COVID-19 status, age in years and sex. HLA class I and class II types, where available, came from metadata supplied by the sample provider rather than from assay-based typing. Study-wide conclusions, independent of this receptor: The amount of clinical and demographic metadata varied by source and participant and was provided uncurated.

TCRbeta CDR3 regions were amplified from genomic DNA using the immunoSEQ Assay, a bias-controlled multiplex PCR. Per the original workflow: Within the assay, amplification of reference gene primers was used to estimate how many nucleated cells each sample contained. To quantify the absolute abundance of each unique TCRbeta CDR3 rearrangement, sequence reads were collapsed and filtered. Productive Simpson clonality was computed per sample as the square root of Simpson's diversity index over productive rearrangements. TCRdb carries this immuneACCESS record with in-frame sequences only. Its versions omit some clonotypes, under half of them owing to an unresolved V gene in the studies checked, with the rest unexplained. That table supplies the V and J calls and clone size; D and trimming were determined from the DNA. The sample table records 130,000 to 150,000 clones; 70% to 90% of these occur just once. The ten largest clonotypes hold 6.2% of the sample.

The receptor comes from a woman aged 40 to 50 who had recovered from COVID-19. The sample consisted of PBMCs or T cells enriched from blood (not recorded which).

The CDR3 in this case is CASRPGSDYGYTF. Read as DNA, the sequence is TGCGCCAGCAGGCCGGGGTCGGACTATGGCTACACCTTC. Recombination joined TRBV5-1 with TRBJ1-2, with the D gene uncertain. CDR1 and CDR2, per the germline V gene, are SGHRS and YFSETQ. Inclusive of the bounding cysteine and phenylalanine, the CDR3 is 13 residues long. The only DNA kept is the CDR3, 39 bases in frame from the first base. V and J are truncated by 5 bases and 3 bases respectively, leaving an intervening sequence of 11 bases.